This T cell receptor beta chain was recovered during a study of cytomegalovirus exposure and HLA in healthy donors. Study findings and constraints: Three CMV-associated chains were confirmed in vitro to be specific for CMV antigens. For most subjects, TCR beta sequences were reported to predict HLA-A and HLA-B alleles with accuracy. An analysis was carried out later, and it reportedly showed fewer N-insertions in an Asian-associated ancestry cluster than the approximately 670-donor mean. In a later analysis, a missense DCLRE1C variant was linked to TCR beta V- and J-gene trimming.

The table lists this clone with many counts. What it recognizes is unknown. A multiplex PCR was run with 60 Vbeta primers and 13 Jbeta primers. Repertoires were generated with immunoSEQ multiplex PCR, while TCRdb's copy carries only in-frame clones and drops some. The table has tens of thousands of clones, roughly a tenth seen once. CDR3 length: 16 amino acids. Per the germline V gene, CDR1 is MGHRA and CDR2 is YSYEKL. The junction had 9 bases not matched to a gene; V was cut back by 1 base and J by 8 bases. The sequence came from a man between 60 and 70 years old in good health and CMV-seropositive. This chain connects TRBV4-1 to TRBJ2-1, with 9 bases aligning to TRBD1. Source material: PBMCs. In DNA form, the CDR3 reads TGCGCCAGCAGCCAAGGTAGGGACAGGGTAGAGGATGAGCAGTTCTTC. This sequence encodes CASSQGRDRVEDEQFF.